A single sample gave rise to the 30 T cell receptor beta chains below, sequenced in a study of T-cell memory formation after mild COVID-19. One entry per CDR3 protein, called by TCRdb with MiXCR from the 5' RACE reads. The sample has about 350,000 distinct CDR3 sequences; approximately 14% are singletons. What was sequenced was PBMCs or a T cell subset sorted from them (not recorded which). These receptors all come from a young man who had mild COVID-19 (a few samples of this study predate the infection). Cell type and time point are not known.

Only a few counts were recorded for this clonotype. The CDR3 nucleotides are TGCAGCGTTGAGGCCGGGGGGAACCAGCCCCAGCATTTT. Its translation is CSVEAGGNQPQHF. The chain carries TRBV29-1 and TRBJ1-5, with a tentative D call TRBD1 (5 bases). The CDR3 extends over 13 amino acids. Trimming cost V 3 bases and J 7 bases, with 13 bases left between them. CDR1 and CDR2 from the germline V gene are SQVTM and ANQGSEA.

This clonotype was seen only a few times. V is TRBV6-2 or TRBV6-3 and J is TRBJ1-6, with 7 bases aligning to TRBD1. Germline CDR1 MNHEY, CDR2 SVGEGT. The CDR3 loop spans 15 amino acids. The trim removed 5 bases at V and 7 bases at J, leaving 8 bases unmatched. In DNA form, the CDR3 reads TGTGCCAGCAGTCTTAGGACAGGTTTGAATTCACCCCTCCACTTT. This sequence encodes CASSLRTGLNSPLHF.

The chain recombines TRBV5-1 with TRBJ1-5; 7 bases map to TRBD1. The CDR3 totals 15 residues. V was clipped by 4 bases and J by 5 bases; unmatched bases: 9. Germline assignment: CDR1 SGHRS and CDR2 YFSETQ. The CDR3: CASSPSDRVDQPQHF. In nucleotides, the CDR3 is TGCGCCAGCAGCCCGTCAGACAGGGTTGATCAGCCCCAGCATTTT.

There are a few counts of this clonotype. The chain carries TRBV7-9 and TRBJ1-2, with a possible D match to TRBD1 (5 bases). Germline-derived CDR1 and CDR2 are SEHNR and FQNEAQ (reference sequence). V lost 5 bases and J 9 bases, leaving 16 bases between the germline ends. The CDR3 contains 13 residues. CDR3 protein: CASSAGMSSRYTF. The CDR3 coding sequence is TGTGCCAGCAGCGCAGGGATGTCGAGTCGCTACACCTTC.

This clonotype was seen more than once but under ten times. The chain carries TRBV5-1 and TRBJ2-2; 10 bases are shared with TRBD1. Losses at the gene ends were 2 bases for V and 3 bases for J; bases not matched to a gene: 4. Germline CDR1 and CDR2: SGHRS and YFSETQ. The CDR3 is 16 amino acids. CDR3 bases: TGCGCCAGCAGCTTTTTTGGGACAGGGGACACCGGGGAGCTGTTTTTT. As protein: CASSFFGTGDTGELFF.

This clonotype was found many times. The V call is TRBV24-1, the J call TRBJ2-2; D may be TRBD1 or TRBD2 (5 bases each). The CDR3 covers 16 residues. Germline CDR1 reads KGHDR; CDR2 reads SFDVKD. The V end lost 1 base, the J end lost 3 bases, and 11 bases lay between the germline ends. For the CDR3, the DNA is TGTGCCACCAGTGATTTTTCTAGGGGAGACACCGGGGAGCTGTTTTTT. Translating it yields CATSDFSRGDTGELFF.

This chain uses TRBV12-3 or TRBV12-4 with TRBJ2-5, with no clear D. Trimming took off 4 bases at V and 4 bases at J, with 16 bases between the two ends. The CDR3 is 15 amino acids. DNA for the CDR3: TGTGCCAGCAGTTCCCCGGATGGATTAGGAGAGACCCAGTACTTC. It encodes CASSSPDGLGETQYF.

The chain uses TRBV5-1 and TRBJ1-5; possible D gene TRBD1, 5 bases. This CDR3 region has 15 residues. The V end lost 5 bases, the J end lost 4 bases, and 16 bases lay between the germline ends. CDR1 SGHRS and CDR2 YFSETQ come from the germline V gene. Written as DNA, the CDR3 is TGCGCCAGCAGTTGGGGAGGGGTCGGTAATCAGCCCCAGCATTTT. Amino acid sequence: CASSWGGVGNQPQHF.

The chain recombines TRBV7-3 with TRBJ2-1; possibly TRBD2 for D (7 bases). The germline gives CDR1 SGHTA, CDR2 FQGTGA. This CDR3 is built from 15 residues. Trimming left V 0 bases short and J 7 bases short, with 13 bases between. The CDR3 spells CASSLTVGGQNEQFF. CDR3 bases: TGTGCCAGCAGCTTAACCGTCGGGGGGCAGAATGAGCAGTTCTTC. The full variable domain, its missing parts supplied by reference TRBV7-3 and TRBJ2-1, is GAGVSQTPSNKVTEKGKYVELRCDPISGHTALYWYRQSLGQGPEFLIYFQGTGAADDSGLPNDRFFAVRPEGSVSTLKIQRTERGDSAVYLCASSLTVGGQNEQFFGPGTRLTVL.

This clonotype was counted ten times or more. The chain combines TRBV4-1 with TRBJ2-7; the D gene is possibly TRBD1 (7 bases). Germline CDR1 is MGHRA and CDR2 is YSYEKL. The germline V and J ends were trimmed by 2 bases and 2 bases, with 13 bases remaining between them. The CDR3 spans 15 residues. This chain's CDR3 is CASSQRQGGPYEQYF. CDR3 coding DNA: TGCGCCAGCAGCCAACGCCAGGGGGGACCCTACGAGCAGTACTTC.

The rearrangement uses TRBV13 and TRBJ2-3; D not certain. Germline V lookup: CDR1 PRHDT, CDR2 FYEKMQ (reference sequence). Deletions cut 5 bases from V and 5 bases from J, with 5 bases between. The CDR3 is 11 residues long. The CDR3 DNA follows: TGTGCCAGCAGCACAAAAGATACGCAGTATTTT. Translating gives CASSTKDTQYF.

This clonotype came up a few times. This rearrangement joins TRBV27 to TRBJ1-1, with 8 bases fitting TRBD1. The CDR3 spans 13 residues. Losses at the gene ends were 4 bases for V and 6 bases for J; bases not matched to a gene: 4. Germline values: CDR1 MNHEY, CDR2 SMNVEV (reference sequence). In DNA form, the CDR3 reads TGTGCCAGCAGTTGGACAGGGCGGTCTGAAGCTTTCTTT. Amino acids: CASSWTGRSEAFF.

This clonotype showed up just once. J is TRBJ1-5 and V is TRBV6-1, with TRBD1 as a possible D gene (6 bases). The CDR3 is 15 residues long. V was trimmed by 2 bases and J by 5 bases, leaving 13 bases between them. Looked up from germline, CDR1 is MNHNS and CDR2 is SASEGT. CDR3 sequence (DNA): TGTGCCAGCAGTGAACTTACCGGGACACATCAGCCCCAGCATTTT. This sequence encodes CASSELTGTHQPQHF.

A few counts support this clonotype. The chain employs TRBV10-3 and TRBJ2-1; 7 bases agree with TRBD2. V lost 2 bases to trimming and J lost 8 bases; unmatched junction nucleotides: 9. Germline lookup yields CDR1 ENHRY and CDR2 SYGVKD. The CDR3 is 15 residues long. This CDR3 reads CAISETTGGWDEQFF. CDR3 DNA: TGTGCCATCAGTGAGACGACGGGGGGTTGGGATGAGCAGTTCTTC.

This clonotype has just a few counts. J is TRBJ2-5 and V is TRBV12-3 or TRBV12-4; 11 bases map to TRBD2. The CDR3 is 14 residues long. Unmatched junction bases numbered 8, after V lost 7 bases and J lost 7 bases. CDR3 region: CASNRLGLAGTQYF. In nucleotides, the CDR3 is TGTGCCAGCAATAGACTAGGACTAGCGGGGACCCAGTACTTC.

The rearrangement joins TRBV4-1 to TRBJ2-5; D possibly matches TRBD1 or TRBD2 (5 bases each). The V and J ends lost 1 base and 2 bases respectively, with 11 bases between them. This CDR3 has 15 amino acids. The germline gives CDR1 MGHRA, CDR2 YSYEKL. The CDR3 DNA sequence: TGCGCCAGCAGCCAAGTATGGGACCCACAAGAGACCCAGTACTTC. It is translated as CASSQVWDPQETQYF.

The chain carries TRBV7-2 and TRBJ2-5; D could derive from TRBD1 or TRBD2 (5 bases each). The CDR3 runs to 17 residues. In germline, CDR1 is SGHTA, CDR2 FQGNSA. V lost 1 base, J lost 5 bases, and 20 bases lay in between. The DNA of the CDR3 is TGTGCCAGCAGCTTAGGGAGAGGGGCGGTCAGCGAGGAGACCCAGTACTTC. Protein sequence: CASSLGRGAVSEETQYF.

V usage is TRBV2 and J usage is TRBJ2-1; TRBD2 matches 7 bases. This CDR3 is 18 amino acids long. V lost 2 bases, J lost 2 bases, and 12 bases stayed unmatched. The germline V gene has CDR1 SNHLY and CDR2 FYNNEI. CDR3 in amino acids: CASSETVSAGRAYNEQFF. In DNA, the CDR3 is TGTGCCAGCAGTGAAACGGTCTCGGCGGGGAGGGCCTACAATGAGCAGTTCTTC.

The rearrangement uses TRBV19 and TRBJ2-2, with D uncertain. Trimming stripped 8 bases from V and 3 bases from J, with 16 bases between. Germline-derived CDR1 and CDR2 are LNHDA and SQIVND (reference sequence). The CDR3 spans 15 residues. Here the CDR3 DNA reads TGTGCCAGTTCTCCGGCAGGTGTTTACACCGGGGAGCTGTTTTTT. Protein product: CASSPAGVYTGELFF. Variable domain in full (rest from reference TRBV19 and TRBJ2-2): DGGITQSPKYLFRKEGQNVTLSCEQNLNHDAMYWYRQDPGQGLRLIYYSQIVNDFQKGDIAEGYSVSREKKESFPLTVTSAQKNPTAFYLCASSPAGVYTGELFFGEGSRLTVL.

This clonotype came up a few times. The chain recombines TRBV19 with TRBJ1-1; TRBD1 matches 8 bases. Germline-derived CDR1 and CDR2 are LNHDA and SQIVND (reference sequence). The J segment lost 6 bases and the V segment lost 5 bases, leaving 14 bases of the junction unmatched. This CDR3 spans 16 amino acids. This chain's CDR3 is CASSERQGRSRAEAFF. CDR3 DNA sequence: TGTGCCAGTAGTGAGAGACAGGGGAGGTCTAGGGCTGAAGCTTTCTTT.

This clonotype was found many times. This rearrangement joins TRBV7-2 to TRBJ2-5; D perhaps matches TRBD1 (6 bases). The CDR3 sequence is 13 residues long. The V end was cut by 7 bases, the J end by 4 bases, with 13 bases between. The V gene's germline CDR1 is SGHTA and CDR2 FQGNSA. CDR3 residues: CASTKGVRETQYF. The CDR3 DNA follows: TGTGCCAGCACAAAGGGGGTACGAGAGACCCAGTACTTC.

In its sample, this clonotype was seen a few times. J is TRBJ2-7 and V is TRBV6-1, with 10 bases fitting TRBD1. Germline CDR1 and CDR2: MNHNS and SASEGT. The trim removed 8 bases at V and 3 bases at J, leaving 7 bases unmatched. This CDR3 has 14 amino acids. The CDR3 region is CASGRDRGLYEQYF. The DNA of the CDR3 is TGTGCCAGCGGCCGGGACAGGGGTCTCTACGAGCAGTACTTC.

There are many counts of this clonotype. The J gene is TRBJ2-3, the V gene TRBV20-1; 7 nucleotides agree with TRBD1. Per germline, CDR1 DFQATT and CDR2 SNEGSKA (reference sequence). V trimming: 4 bases; J trimming: 3 bases; junction bases outside the gene matches: 10. This CDR3 is built from 15 residues. CDR3 sequence reads: CSATPTGRLTDTQYF. The CDR3 nucleotides read TGCAGTGCTACCCCGACAGGGAGATTAACAGATACGCAGTATTTT.

This clonotype has more than one count but fewer than ten. The chain has TRBV20-1 and TRBJ1-6; 9 bases agree with TRBD1. CDR1 and CDR2 from the germline V gene are DFQATT and SNEGSKA (reference sequence). V shed 3 bases and J 10 bases; nucleotides not matched to a gene: 10. The CDR3 contains 15 residues. CDR3 residues: CSASEPGQGRSPLHF. DNA for the CDR3: TGCAGTGCTAGCGAACCGGGACAGGGAAGGTCACCCCTCCACTTT.

This clonotype was seen ten or more times. The genes are TRBV7-2 and TRBJ1-2; the D gene is possibly TRBD1 (5 bases). This CDR3 has 14 amino acids. The V and J ends lost 1 base and 6 bases respectively, with 12 bases between them. The V gene's germline CDR1 is SGHTA and CDR2 FQGNSA. The DNA for the CDR3 is TGTGCCAGCAGCTTAGACAGGCTTCCCGATGGCTACACCTTC. Translating gives CASSLDRLPDGYTF.

The genes are TRBV5-1 and TRBJ1-5; the D is unclear. Germline V gene data show CDR1 as SGHRS and CDR2 as YFSETQ. The CDR3 has 15 residues. V was clipped by 0 bases and J by 0 bases, with 7 bases between them. The DNA of the CDR3 is TGCGCCAGCAGCTTGGGTGATGGTAGCAATCAGCCCCAGCATTTT. Its protein is CASSLGDGSNQPQHF.

This clonotype was found a few times. The rearrangement links TRBV7-8 to TRBJ2-7; possible D gene TRBD2, 6 bases. Per the germline V gene, CDR1 is SGHVS and CDR2 is FQNEAQ. The CDR3 has 14 residues. Trimming stripped 4 bases from V and 6 bases from J, with 16 bases between. The CDR3 protein is CASSYRTGESEQYF. The CDR3 DNA reads as TGTGCCAGCAGCTACCGGACGGGAGAATCCGAGCAGTACTTC.

This clonotype was recorded at least ten times. J is TRBJ2-7 and V is TRBV6-6; D is uncertain. CDR3 length equals 12 residues. The V end was cut by 0 bases, the J end by 3 bases, with 3 bases between. Per germline, CDR1 MNHNY and CDR2 SVGAGI (reference sequence). The CDR3: CASSYSRYEQYF. Here the CDR3 DNA reads TGTGCCAGCAGTTACTCGCGCTACGAGCAGTACTTC.

The chain has TRBV5-4 and TRBJ1-6, with D possibly being TRBD1 (5 bases). The CDR3 consists of 14 residues. Germline V CDR1 and CDR2: SGHNT, YYREEE (reference sequence). The germline V and J ends were trimmed by 3 bases and 11 bases, with 15 bases remaining between them. For the CDR3, the DNA is TGTGCCAGCAGCTCGTTAGGGAGAGGGGCACCCCTCCACTTT. Its protein is CASSSLGRGAPLHF.

The chain combines TRBV7-9 with TRBJ1-1, with D uncertain. Trimming removed 5 bases from V and 6 bases from J, with 10 bases in between. There are 12 residues in the CDR3. Germline loops: CDR1 SEHNR, CDR2 FQNEAQ (reference sequence). The CDR3 is CASSPRGSEAFF. Here the CDR3 DNA reads TGTGCCAGCAGCCCCAGAGGATCTGAAGCTTTCTTT.